Listed here is a single T cell receptor beta chain. Its antigen remains unknown. The data stem from a study of cytomegalovirus exposure and HLA in healthy donors. Germline CDR1 GTSNPN, CDR2 SVGIG (reference sequence). Trimming shortened V by 2 bases and J by 5 bases, and 10 bases separated the two germline ends. The CDR3 covers 13 residues. Broader study findings: Sequencing had likely introduced a cluster of highly shared sequence variants as an artifact.

PCR was performed using 60 Vbeta and 13 Jbeta primers. The method was immunoSEQ multiplex PCR; TCRdb's version includes in-frame clones alone and lacks a portion of them. The sample lists some 130,000 clones, roughly three quarters seen once, with about 3.1% in the top ten. The clonotype originates from a man aged 40-55 years in good health and CMV-seronegative. The sample comprised PBMCs. The chain recombines TRBV30 with TRBJ1-5; D gene ambiguous. This chain's CDR3 is CAWSTYSYQPQHF. As DNA, the CDR3 is TGTGCCTGGAGTACGTACAGCTATCAGCCCCAGCATTTT.